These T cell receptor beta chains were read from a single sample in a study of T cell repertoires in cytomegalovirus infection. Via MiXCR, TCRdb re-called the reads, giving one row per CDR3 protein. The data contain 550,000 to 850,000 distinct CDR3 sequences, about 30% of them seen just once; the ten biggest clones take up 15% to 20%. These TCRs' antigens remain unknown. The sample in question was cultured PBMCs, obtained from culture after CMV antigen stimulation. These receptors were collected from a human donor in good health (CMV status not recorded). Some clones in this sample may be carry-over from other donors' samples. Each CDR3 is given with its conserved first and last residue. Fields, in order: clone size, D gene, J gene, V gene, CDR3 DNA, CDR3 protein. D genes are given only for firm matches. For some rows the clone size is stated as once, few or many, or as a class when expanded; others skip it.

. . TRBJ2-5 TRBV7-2 TGTGCCAGCAGCCGGAGGAATCAAGAGACCCAGTACTTC CASSRRNQETQYF
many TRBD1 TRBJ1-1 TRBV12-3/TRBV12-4 TGTGCCAGCAGTTTAACCGGGACAGGGAGGCGTACTGAAGCTTTCTTT CASSLTGTGRRTEAFF
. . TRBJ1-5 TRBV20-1 TGCAGTGCTAGAGCCGGGTTGGGGTGGGATCAGCCCCAGCATTTT CSARAGLGWDQPQHF
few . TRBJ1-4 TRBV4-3 TGCGCCAGCAGCCCCCTGTACAGACTTTCTGAAAAACTGTTTTTT CASSPLYRLSEKLFF
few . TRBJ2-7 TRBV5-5 TGTGCCAGCAGCTTGTTAACAGGCCCAAGCTACGAGCAGTACTTC CASSLLTGPSYEQYF
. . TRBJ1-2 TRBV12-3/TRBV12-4 TGTGCCAGCAGTTCTAGCACCGGGGGAGTCTATGGCTACACCTTC CASSSSTGGVYGYTF
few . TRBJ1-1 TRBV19 TGTGCCAGTAGCTGGCGGCCGGGGGGCACTGAAGCTTTCTTT CASSWRPGGTEAFF
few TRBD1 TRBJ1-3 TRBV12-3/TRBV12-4 TGTGCCAGCGGGAGTAGGGGGCTAAGAGGAAACACCATATATTTT CASGSRGLRGNTIYF
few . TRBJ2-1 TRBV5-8 TGTGCCAGCAGTTTTGCCTCCCACTACAATGAGCAGTTCTTC CASSFASHYNEQFF
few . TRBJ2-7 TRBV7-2 TGTGCCAGCAGCCCCCTAAACAGGGTAGATAACTACGAGCAGTACTTC CASSPLNRVDNYEQYF